The 16 T cell receptor beta chains in this list originate from one sample, sequenced in a study of technical replicates of blood from a few donors. TCRdb keeps only in-frame clones here, not all; method: immunoSEQ multiplex PCR. The table records about 81,000 clones, nearly 97% of them present only once. The sequencing input was T cells isolated from PBMCs. All receptors derive from a human donor in good health.

The CDR3 loop is CASSTGTEQYF. DNA for the CDR3: TGTGCCAGCAGCACTGGGACAGAACAGTACTTC. The chain is built from TRBV7-9 and TRBJ2-7; 7 positions match TRBD1. Per germline, CDR1 SEHNR and CDR2 FQNEAQ (reference sequence). Losses at the gene ends were 5 bases for V and 10 bases for J; bases not matched to a gene: 5. The CDR3 has 11 residues.

The genes are TRBV6-1 and TRBJ1-2; D call uncertain. V was pared by 6 bases and J by 0 bases, with 14 bases between. The CDR3 length is 15 residues. CDR1 and CDR2 (germline): MNHNS, SASEGT. The CDR3, as DNA: TGTGCCAGCAGCGTCCAAAACCGAGCTAACTATGGCTACACCTTC. This codes for CASSVQNRANYGYTF.

This chain links TRBV6-6 with TRBJ2-7; TRBD2 matches 8 bases. Germline values: CDR1 MNHNY, CDR2 SVGAGI (reference sequence). CDR3 length: 14 residues. V was clipped by 0 bases and J by 6 bases; unmatched bases: 4. Here the CDR3 DNA reads TGTGCCAGCAGTTACTCGAGCGCGGGAGGCGAGCAGTACTTC. Its protein product is CASSYSSAGGEQYF.

Notes on this clone: The final CDR3 position lacks the conserved phenylalanine or tryptophan, pointing to a likely read error. No DNA is shown, since the ends of the CDR3 on it are uncertain; the CDR3 is the one TCRdb lists. V is TRBV5-1 and J is TRBJ1-1; the tabulated D call, TRBD1, remains unverified against the DNA. Both ends counted, the CDR3 spans 11 residues. Germline V CDR1 and CDR2: SGHRS, YFSETQ. CDR3 region: CASSRGQGLRG.

The rearrangement links TRBV27 to TRBJ2-5; 16 bases are shared with TRBD2. V lost 5 bases, J lost 5 bases, and 8 bases stayed unmatched. This CDR3 is 17 amino acids long. Germline V gives CDR1 MNHEY, CDR2 SMNVEV (reference sequence). The CDR3 loop is CASSTGTSGRARETQYF. CDR3 nucleotide sequence: TGTGCCAGCAGTACCGGGACTAGCGGGAGGGCCCGGGAGACCCAGTACTTC.

This clone was detected once. The chain recombines TRBV2 with TRBJ2-2; perhaps TRBD2 as D (7 bases). Germline V lookup: CDR1 SNHLY, CDR2 FYNNEI. The CDR3 has 15 residues. V was clipped by 0 bases and J by 7 bases, with 12 bases between them. For the CDR3, the DNA is TGTGCCAGCAGTGAAGCTGGGGGGGCTGGCGGGGAGCTGTTTTTT. This encodes CASSEAGGAGGELFF.

The table lists this clone with a count of one. The CDR3 loop is CASSIRLDRELSGTEAFF. In DNA form, the CDR3 reads TGTGCCAGTAGTATTAGATTGGACAGGGAGTTATCGGGGACTGAAGCTTTCTTT. V gene TRBV19 combines with J gene TRBJ1-1; 8 bases are a match to TRBD1. The length of the CDR3 is 18 residues. Trimming took 3 bases from V and 5 from J; bases not matched to a gene: 17. Germline V gene lookup returns CDR1 LNHDA and CDR2 SQIVND (reference sequence).

The rearrangement uses TRBV21-1 and TRBJ2-6; TRBD2, as called in the table, went unchecked against the DNA. TRBV21-1 is termed a pseudogene. The CDR3 contains 19 residues. CDR3 sequence: CASSKEPGDRSSGANVLTF. CDR3 sequence (DNA): TGTGCCAGCAGCAAAGAACCGGGGGACCGCTCCTCTGGGGCCAACGTCCTGACTTTC.

The chain recombines TRBV5-5 with TRBJ2-7; no reliable D call. The length of the CDR3 is 14 residues. The germline V gene has CDR1 SGHKS and CDR2 YYEKEE (reference sequence). Trimming left V 2 bases short and J 3 bases short, with 12 bases between. The CDR3 is CASSFGGVSYEQYF. CDR3 coding DNA: TGTGCCAGCAGCTTTGGCGGAGTAAGCTACGAGCAGTACTTC.

V usage is TRBV11-3 and J usage is TRBJ2-5; 9 positions match TRBD2. The CDR3 has 18 amino acids. V was pared by 7 bases and J by 0 bases, with 15 bases of the junction left unmatched. Germline CDR1 is SGHNT and CDR2 is YENEEA. The CDR3 spells CASNNLPSGTSNQETQYF. The CDR3 DNA is TGTGCCAGCAACAACCTGCCATCGGGGACTAGCAACCAAGAGACCCAGTACTTC.

V usage is TRBV2 and J usage is TRBJ2-3; 7 bases are a match to TRBD2. Trimming took 8 bases from V and 8 from J; bases not matched to a gene: 10. The germline V gene encodes CDR1 SNHLY and CDR2 FYNNEI. This CDR3 spans 13 amino acids. The CDR3 loop reads CASVGGSLSTQYF. In nucleotides, the CDR3 is TGTGCCAGCGTTGGCGGGAGTCTTTCTACGCAGTATTTT.

CDR3 coding DNA: TGTGCCATCAGTCGAGTTCCAATGGACGAGCAGTACTTC. This encodes CAISRVPMDEQYF. The genes are TRBV10-3 and TRBJ2-7; D is undetermined. The CDR3 runs 13 residues. The germline CDR1 and CDR2 sequences are ENHRY and SYGVKD. Trimming pared 5 bases from V and 5 bases from J, leaving 13 bases between.

CDR3 sequence (DNA): TGTGCCAGCAGCGTCCGGACAGGGGGCGCGGAGACCCAGTACTTC. The encoded protein is CASSVRTGGAETQYF. The rearrangement joins TRBV9 to TRBJ2-5; 11 nucleotides match TRBD1. The germline gives CDR1 SGDLS, CDR2 YYNGEE. The CDR3 is made up of 15 amino acids. With V trimmed by 2 bases and J by 5 bases, 5 bases remained unmatched.

In nucleotides, the CDR3 is TGTGCCAGCAGTTCGGGACACAGCAATCAGCCCCAGCATTTT. Its protein product is CASSSGHSNQPQHF. This chain connects TRBV28 to TRBJ1-5, with a tentative D call TRBD1 (6 bases). V gave up 4 bases and J gave up 1 base, with 8 bases separating them. Germline CDR1 and CDR2: MDHEN and SYDVKM. The CDR3 length is 14 residues.

This sequence joins TRBV4-1 and TRBJ2-2, with TRBD2 matching over 10 bases. Germline V gene sequence: CDR1 MGHRA, CDR2 YSYEKL. The CDR3 loop spans 15 amino acids. Trimming at V came to 3 bases and at J to 4 bases, leaving 2 bases not matched to a gene. The CDR3: CASSHQREGTGELFF. The CDR3 nucleotides read TGCGCCAGCAGCCATCAGCGGGAGGGCACCGGGGAGCTGTTTTTT.

The chain recombines TRBV7-9 with TRBJ1-1, with 9 positions matching TRBD1. V was pared by 4 bases and J by 1 base, with 13 bases of the junction left unmatched. Germline CDR1 SEHNR, CDR2 FQNEAQ (reference sequence). The CDR3 extends over 18 amino acids. The CDR3 DNA reads as TGTGCCAGCAGCTACAATTTCGGGACAGGGAATCGGAACACTGAAGCTTTCTTT. It yields the protein CASSYNFGTGNRNTEAFF.